These 24 T cell receptor beta chains were sequenced from one sample in a study of blood T cells in healthy people across ages. Together with a sample-barcoded 5' primer, a J-beta primer mix was included in a second PCR lasting about 7 to 12 cycles. TCRdb re-derived calls from the 5' RACE reads in MiXCR, one entry per CDR3 protein. The sample lists over 1,300,000 distinct CDR3 sequences, approximately 59% occurring once. The sequenced material came from blood. The receptor source for this set is a man aged 18 to 30 in good health.

This chain joins TRBV4-3 and TRBJ1-6; weak D call: TRBD1 (5 bases). The CDR3 is made up of 15 amino acids. Trimming left V 0 bases short and J 4 bases short, with 7 bases between. CDR1 is LGHNA and CDR2 is YSLEER in the germline V gene. The CDR3 DNA sequence: TGCGCCAGCAGCCAAGATACAGGATATAATTCACCCCTCCACTTT. Amino acid sequence: CASSQDTGYNSPLHF.

The rearrangement joins TRBV7-9 to TRBJ2-4; D remains ambiguous. The V and J ends lost 2 bases and 5 bases respectively, with 7 bases between them. The V gene's germline CDR1 is SEHNR and CDR2 FQNEAQ (reference sequence). This CDR3 has 13 residues. This chain's CDR3 is CASSLTEENIQYF. CDR3 DNA: TGTGCCAGCAGCTTAACTGAGGAAAACATTCAGTACTTC.

The V and J genes are TRBV4-3 and TRBJ2-2, with D perhaps TRBD2 (6 bases). The V gene's germline CDR1 is LGHNA and CDR2 YSLEER. The CDR3 has 17 residues. Between the trimmed V and J ends, which lost 4 bases and 3 bases, there was a span of 18 bases. The CDR3 sequence is CASSRPPGSGDTGELFF. DNA of the CDR3: TGCGCCAGCAGCCGCCCACCAGGGTCGGGGGACACCGGGGAGCTGTTTTTT.

This clonotype has just a few counts. This chain links TRBV2 with TRBJ2-7; 12 bases are a match to TRBD2. Matching the DNA end better, TRBJ2-5 makes the J call doubtful. This CDR3 is built from 15 residues. CDR1 and CDR2 (germline): SNHLY, FYNNEI. The chain's CDR3 is CASSGLAGDGETQYF. The CDR3 DNA follows: TGTGCCAGCAGTGGACTAGCGGGGGACGGAGAGACCCAGTACTTC.

A few counts support this clonotype. This chain joins TRBV4-1 and TRBJ2-4; D is unclear. The DNA end is more similar to TRBJ2-7, so the J call may be wrong. Germline CDR1 reads MGHRA; CDR2 reads YSYEKL. The CDR3 has 13 amino acids. In nucleotides, the CDR3 is TGCGCCAGCAGCCAAGTATACGAGAACGAGCAGTACTTC. This sequence encodes CASSQVYENEQYF.

The chain is built from TRBV20-1 and TRBJ2-5, with TRBD1 matching over 12 bases. The J call is in doubt because the DNA end fits TRBJ2-7 better. Germline values: CDR1 DFQATT, CDR2 SNEGSKA (reference sequence). This CDR3 region has 15 residues. The CDR3: CSARPGTGGRNEQYF. Here the CDR3 DNA reads TGCAGTGCTAGACCGGGGACAGGGGGCAGGAACGAGCAGTACTTC.

The chain employs TRBV29-1 and TRBJ2-3; 9 bases are a match to TRBD2. The V gene's germline CDR1 is SQVTM and CDR2 ANQGSEA. V was pared by 3 bases and J by 1 base, with 2 bases of the junction left unmatched. This CDR3 has 14 residues. CDR3 residues: CSVDRTSGTDTQYF. CDR3 coding DNA: TGCAGCGTTGATCGGACTAGCGGCACAGATACGCAGTATTTT.

This chain links TRBV7-2 with TRBJ1-1; D gene uncertain. The CDR3 extends over 11 amino acids. Germline values: CDR1 SGHTA, CDR2 FQGNSA. V lost 7 bases and J lost 2, with 5 bases in between. CDR3 in amino acids: CASTYNTEAFF. The CDR3 DNA follows: TGTGCCAGCACCTATAACACTGAAGCTTTCTTT.

The chain combines TRBV20-1 with TRBJ2-3; 8 bases fit TRBD2. The germline V gene encodes CDR1 DFQATT and CDR2 SNEGSKA (reference sequence). The CDR3 runs to 11 residues. The junction had 4 bases not matched to a gene; V was cut back by 5 bases and J by 9 bases. The DNA of the CDR3 is TGCAGTGCTTTCGGGGGGGCCACGCAGTATTTT. It encodes CSAFGGATQYF.

J is TRBJ2-2 and V is TRBV6-6, with D tentatively TRBD1 (5 bases). The length of the CDR3 is 14 residues. Trimming shortened V by 2 bases and J by 5 bases, and 9 bases separated the two germline ends. Germline-derived CDR1 and CDR2 are MNHNY and SVGAGI (reference sequence). This chain's CDR3 is CASSYQGSTGELFF. The DNA for the CDR3 is TGTGCCAGCAGTTACCAGGGTAGTACCGGGGAGCTGTTTTTT.

The chain recombines TRBV5-1 with TRBJ2-1, with a weak D call TRBD2 (6 bases). The CDR3 length is 12 residues. The V gene's germline CDR1 is SGHRS and CDR2 YFSETQ. Between the trimmed V and J ends, which lost 5 bases and 9 bases, there was a span of 12 bases. CDR3 loop: CASRDGGIEQFF. In DNA, the CDR3 is TGCGCCAGCAGAGATGGGGGGATTGAGCAGTTCTTC.

The V gene is TRBV5-5, the J gene TRBJ1-2; the D gene is possibly TRBD1 (5 bases). The CDR3 covers 12 residues. The germline V and J ends were trimmed by 0 bases and 9 bases, with 9 bases remaining between them. CDR1 and CDR2 (germline): SGHKS, YYEKEE (reference sequence). CDR3 residues: CASSLDGGSYTF. DNA of the CDR3: TGTGCCAGCAGCTTGGACGGGGGTAGCTACACCTTC.

This chain connects TRBV20-1 to TRBJ2-1, with a tentative D call TRBD2 (5 bases). CDR3 length: 16 residues. Per the germline V gene, CDR1 is DFQATT and CDR2 is SNEGSKA (reference sequence). V shed 5 bases and J shed 0 bases, with 17 bases lying between them. CDR3 nucleotides: TGCAGTGCTTCCAACCCGGACTCGAGCTCCTACAATGAGCAGTTCTTC. Translating it yields CSASNPDSSSYNEQFF.

J is TRBJ2-4 and V is TRBV12-3 or TRBV12-4; 8 bases align to TRBD1. The J call may be wrong; the DNA end is better matched by TRBJ2-7. The CDR3 totals 15 residues. CDR3 coding DNA: TGTGCCAGCAGTGCCCAGGGGGCTCCTTCCCACGAGCAGTACTTC. Encoded protein: CASSAQGAPSHEQYF.

The chain is built from TRBV2 and TRBJ2-3, with 15 bases lining up with TRBD2. The J segment lost 3 bases and the V segment lost 4 bases, leaving 5 bases of the junction unmatched. Germline values: CDR1 SNHLY, CDR2 FYNNEI. The CDR3 extends over 17 amino acids. The CDR3 bases are TGTGCCAGCAGTGGCCCCGGGACTAGCGGGAGGACAGATACGCAGTATTTT. Protein: CASSGPGTSGRTDTQYF.

The chain uses TRBV7-2 and TRBJ1-2; possible D gene TRBD1, 6 bases. CDR3 length: 15 amino acids. V lost 2 bases and J 6 bases, leaving 16 bases between the germline ends. Germline V gene sequence: CDR1 SGHTA, CDR2 FQGNSA. This chain's CDR3 is CASSLLSGGQHGYTF. For the CDR3, the DNA is TGTGCCAGCAGCTTATTGTCTGGGGGGCAGCATGGCTACACCTTC.

The chain uses TRBV6-5 and TRBJ2-5, with D perhaps matching TRBD1 (5 bases). Trimming removed 8 bases from V and 3 bases from J, with 10 bases in between. This CDR3 is built from 12 residues. CDR1 and CDR2 from the germline V gene are MNHEY and SVGAGI. CDR3 DNA sequence: TGTGCCAGCGGGCTAGGGGAAGAGACCCAGTACTTC. Its translation is CASGLGEETQYF.

The rearrangement links TRBV4-2 to TRBJ1-2; a possible D gene is TRBD1 (6 bases). CDR3 length equals 18 residues. The ends were cut back, 4 bases at V and 0 bases at J, with 21 bases in the middle. Germline assignment: CDR1 LGHNA and CDR2 YNFKEQ. Written as DNA, the CDR3 is TGTGCCAGCAGCCGGTTTAACAGTAGGGGGTCTCCTAACTATGGCTACACCTTC. Protein: CASSRFNSRGSPNYGYTF.

The V and J genes are TRBV5-1 and TRBJ2-4; 7 bases map to TRBD2. CDR3 length: 15 amino acids. Germline V gives CDR1 SGHRS, CDR2 YFSETQ. The trim removed 0 bases at V and 5 bases at J, leaving 5 bases unmatched. CDR3 DNA sequence: TGCGCCAGCAGCTTGGGGGCTAGCGGTCAAAACATTCAGTACTTC. This sequence encodes CASSLGASGQNIQYF.

This clonotype showed up just a few times. The chain carries TRBV11-2 and TRBJ2-7; 9 bases are shared with TRBD2. Per germline, CDR1 SGHAT and CDR2 FQNNGV. The CDR3 sequence is 18 residues long. The V gene end was trimmed by 2 bases and the J gene end by 4 bases; junction bases not matched to a gene: 15. This chain's CDR3 is CASSLRSGLAGFGYEQYF. CDR3 bases: TGTGCCAGCAGCTTAAGGAGCGGGCTAGCGGGATTTGGGTACGAGCAGTACTTC.

V gene TRBV3-1 combines with J gene TRBJ2-5; 8 bases are shared with TRBD1. CDR1 and CDR2 from the germline V gene are LGHDT and YNNKEL (reference sequence). The CDR3 is 15 amino acids. J lost 1 base, V lost 4 bases, and 5 bases had no gene match. CDR3 residues: CASSPRDRSQETQYF. CDR3 nucleotide sequence: TGTGCCAGCAGCCCCCGGGACAGGTCCCAAGAGACCCAGTACTTC.

This clonotype has just a few counts. The chain has TRBV20-1 and TRBJ2-7; 14 nucleotides align to TRBD2. The J segment lost 7 bases and the V segment lost 5 bases, leaving 10 bases of the junction unmatched. Germline CDR1 is DFQATT and CDR2 is SNEGSKA (reference sequence). This CDR3 contains 15 residues. DNA for the CDR3: TGCAGTGCTGGACTAGCGGGAGGAATAGTTCGGGAGCAGTACTTC. Protein product: CSAGLAGGIVREQYF.

About this clonotype itself: At one end, the junction sequence differs from germline, possibly due to a read error. The chain recombines TRBV20-1 with TRBJ2-7; D remains unclear. The CDR3 consists of 14 residues. CDR1 and CDR2 from the germline V gene are DFQATT and SNEGSKA (reference sequence). The CDR3 reads CSASGQDPSYEQYF. CDR3 DNA: TGCAGTGCTAGCGGGCAGGACCCCTCCTATGAGCAGTACTTC.

The sample holds many counts of this clonotype. The chain combines TRBV5-1 with TRBJ2-7; 8 bases map to TRBD1. This CDR3 is 13 amino acids long. Germline V CDR1 and CDR2: SGHRS, YFSETQ. With 5 bases clipped from V and 3 bases from J, the junction kept 4 bases outside the gene matches. CDR3 DNA sequence: TGCGCCAGCAGGCCCGGGACAGGCTACGAGCAGTACTTC. As protein: CASRPGTGYEQYF. Full variable domain (remainder filled in from reference TRBV5-1 and TRBJ2-7): KAGVTQTPRYLIKTRGQQVTLSCSPISGHRSVSWYQQTPGQGLQFLFEYFSETQRNKGNFPGRFSGRQFSNSRSEMNVSTLELGDSALYLCASRPGTGYEQYFGPGTRLTVT.